This TCR beta chain originates from a study of graft-versus-host responses after intestinal transplantation (dated by TCRdb to about 2021). Study-wide context: The transplants that recipients received were multivisceral, liver-intestinal, or isolated intestinal. After intestinal transplantation, graft-versus-host and host-versus-graft alloreactive T cell clones were followed in the graft, circulation and bone marrow using bulk TCR-beta CDR3 sequencing. Every recipient was given anti-thymocyte globulin induction, then maintenance tacrolimus and steroids for roughly 3 years. Of the 20 to 25 intestinal transplant recipients enrolled in the cohort, one of whom was a retransplant, 3 patients without pretransplant specimens were excluded. A peak of at least 4% donor T cells among recipient peripheral blood mononuclear cells was the definition used for donor T cell macrochimerism. To identify alloreactive clones, pre-transplant mixed lymphocyte reaction products were sequenced and then compared with unstimulated pre-transplant donor and recipient T cells. Samples from a few later patients were sequenced in-house on an Illumina MiSeq with MiXCR processing rather than by the commercial service. Findings and caveats that apply to the study as a whole: GvH clones were detected in recipient bone marrow, and some of these GvH clones were observed earlier in ileal mucosa or blood, consistent with an intestinal mucosal origin. Conclusions were limited by the relatively low number and heterogeneity of intestinal transplant patients. Early after transplant, declines in HvG clones were associated with peak levels of circulating GvH clones. In the allografts of patients with donor T cell macrochimerism, GvH to HvG T cell clonal ratios were high.

Taken from cysteine to phenylalanine, the CDR3 has 14 residues. The entry retains the CDR3 DNA only, 42 bases that are in frame from base 1. CDR1 is given as MGHRA and CDR2 as YSYEKL, both from the germline V gene. Relative to germline, V is 1 base shorter and J is 0 bases shorter, with 7 bases between their ends. This specimen's time point label, per the study, means: cells obtained before transplantation from donor or recipient. CD3+CD4+ and CD3+CD8+ populations were FACS-sorted from unstimulated pre-transplant donor and recipient cells taken from spleen or lymph nodes. Comment on this clone: Its antigen is still unknown. Base-call qualities are not available, and no considerably larger clone is one nucleotide away.

The library was obtained by the immunoSEQ multiplex PCR assay. For most patients, genomic DNA was isolated with the Qiagen DNeasy Blood and Tissue Kit and shipped frozen to Adaptive Biotechnologies for TCR sequencing. High-throughput TCR-beta CDR3 sequencing of genomic DNA from most patients was performed by Adaptive Biotechnologies. Per the authors' processing: Adaptive's ImmunoSEQ software was the source of the TCR sequencing data for 18 patients, while a few other patients were processed with MiXCR and VDJtools. To correct CD4 versus CD8 sorting errors, any sequence found in both subsets at a frequency ratio below 5:1 was removed. CDR3 nucleotide sequences shared by donor and recipient were removed because the origin of these sequences could not be assigned. To be classed as alloreactive, a clone needed at least 2-fold expansion over unstimulated cells and a minimum CFSE-low frequency of 0.002% (template counts) or 0.001% (read counts). Clones detected in sequenced pre-transplant spleen, lymph node, or MLR CFSE-low populations of the donor or recipient were defined as mappable. The cumulative frequency of alloreactive clones was calculated as a percentage of all sequences, weighted by copy number. TCRdb's version of the immuneACCESS table is confined to in-frame rearrangements and falls short of the full clone set. An unresolved V gene accounts for under half of the shortfall where checked; the remainder is of unknown origin. V and J calls and clone size are given by that table; D and trimming were obtained from the DNA. Present in this sample are 25,000 to 35,000 clones, about 80% of which were seen just once. Approximately 20% of the sample is taken by the ten largest.

The rearranged chain carries TRBV4-1 and TRBJ2-7, and possibly TRBD2, on 6 matching bases. This clonotype was sampled from a human donor who received an intestinal transplant. Sequenced material: unstimulated CD8+ T cells sorted from spleen or lymph node cells, taken before intestinal transplant. The DNA is as follows: TGCGCCAGCAGCCAAGTAGCGGACTCCTACGAGCAGTACTTC. Its product reads: CASSQVADSYEQYF.